This T cell receptor beta chain stems from a study of brain T cells in children with intractable seizures. Surgery cases with the highest brain T cell transcript signatures were chosen for sequencing. Only in-frame clones appear in the TCRdb table, and some are missing; sequencing was by immunoSEQ multiplex PCR. This sample yields about 3,600 clones, of which about 78% are seen a single time; roughly 50% belongs to the top ten. Source: resected brain tissue, taken at surgery. This TCR was sampled from a girl aged 2 to 9 with Rasmussen encephalitis and intractable seizures.

This CDR3 reads CASSPPGGETQYF. In nucleotides, the CDR3 is TGTGCCAGCAGCCCACCAGGGGGGGAGACCCAGTACTTC. This chain connects TRBV5-6 to TRBJ2-5; D is perhaps TRBD1 (7 bases). Looked up from germline, CDR1 is SGHDT and CDR2 is YYEEEE. The CDR3 runs to 13 residues. V was shortened by 4 bases and J by 5 bases, with 12 bases between the two germline ends.